This T cell receptor (beta chain) emerged from a study of post-analysis software for immune sequencing data (dated by TCRdb to 2015 to 2017). About the full investigation: Disease courses on record covered relapsing-remitting, secondary progressive and progressive-relapsing multiple sclerosis, though some patients had no subtype annotation. The multiple sclerosis patient repertoires were compared with around ten previously published healthy control repertoires from donors aged about 6 to 26 years. A subset of samples was prepared in parallel using single-end sample barcoding, then pooled and co-amplified after Illumina adapter ligation. Study-wide findings and limitations: Normalized Chao1 diversity was significantly lower in multiple sclerosis patients than controls, suggesting substantial peripheral T-cell clonal expansion. Direct clustering with F measure showed strong co-clustering of samples prepared in the same batch, prompting a batch-effect correction. Patients showed significantly higher frequencies than controls for a few TRBV segments, among them TRBV5-6, TRBV5-1 and TRBV20-1. The control group was slightly older than the multiple sclerosis patient group.

Regarding this clonotype: There is no known antigen for this receptor. Base qualities were left out, and no much larger clone turns up one base away.

V lost 8 bases and J lost 11 bases, and the count of bases not matched to a germline gene is 14. The CDR3 sequence holds 13 residues, the cysteine and phenylalanine included. Just the 39-base CDR3 DNA is kept, in frame starting at base 1. The germline V gene (reference sequence) gives CDR1 as MNHEY and CDR2 as SMNVEV. TCR beta repertoires were profiled from peripheral blood of roughly 13 young patients with multiple sclerosis to demonstrate the VDJtools post-analysis software. Multiple sclerosis patients were children and adolescents aged roughly 6 to 17 years. Libraries were made using PCR. The sequencing machine was an Illumina HiSeq 2500. Unique molecular identifiers were incorporated into TCR beta cDNA libraries to reduce PCR and sequencing biases. Roughly 500,000 cDNA molecules were obtained per 1 to 10 million input T cells, so each molecule approximated one T cell. Patient libraries were prepared and sequenced with the same protocol used for the earlier healthy control dataset. Within a given batch, samples were prepared together, multiplexed and sequenced on the same HiSeq lane. The published analysis was carried out like this. MIGEC was used to process the raw barcoded reads, and molecular identifier groups with only a single read were discarded before consensus assembly and CDR3 extraction. VDJtools was used for post-analysis of the clonotype tables, and diversity was normalized by down-sampling every dataset to the size of the smallest sample. In repertoire overlap clustering, CDR3 amino acid sequences, but not nucleotide sequences, were matched to correct batch-related cross-sample contamination. Using fastp at Q25 and MiXCR, TCRdb reprocessed the public reads and kept productive beta chains. All rows with the same CDR3 protein become a single entry with the most common DNA and genes. TCRdb, not the original authors, processed these V and J calls. The sample table shows about 680,000 distinct CDR3 sequences, and 55% to 60% are seen once. Approximately 11% of the sample rests with the top ten.

The chain is assembled from TRBV27 and TRBJ1-2, with 7 bases matching TRBD1. Sequenced: blood. The sequence came from a girl aged 2 to 10 with multiple sclerosis. The CDR3 reads CASGWTGSGGYTF. The DNA sequence is TGTGCCAGCGGATGGACAGGCTCGGGTGGTTACACCTTC.